The 25 T cell receptor beta chains listed next were all sequenced from one sample in a study of blood T cell repertoires in COVID-19. The assay was immunoSEQ multiplex PCR, and TCRdb's table has in-frame clones only and misses some. The data show 90,000 to 150,000 clones, about 79% seen once. Sequenced input: peripheral blood. The receptors come from a woman aged 80 or over with acute or convalescent COVID-19.

This clone was observed a few times. This chain joins TRBV6-5 and TRBJ2-7, with TRBD2 as a possible D gene (5 bases). The V end lost 8 bases, the J end lost 2 bases, and 19 bases lay between the germline ends. CDR1 MNHEY and CDR2 SVGAGI come from the germline V gene. The CDR3 totals 15 residues. CDR3 in amino acids: CASAQGGTETYEQYF. DNA of the CDR3: TGTGCCAGCGCTCAAGGAGGAACGGAGACCTACGAGCAGTACTTC.

This chain uses TRBV29-1 with TRBJ2-3; tentative D call: TRBD2 (6 bases). This CDR3 spans 11 amino acids. The V gene lost 6 bases and the J gene lost 6 bases, with 10 bases spanning the gap. Germline assignment: CDR1 SQVTM and CDR2 ANQGSEA. This chain's CDR3 is CSVTLADTQYF. In DNA, the CDR3 is TGCAGCGTGACCCTAGCGGATACGCAGTATTTT.

The chain has TRBV5-4 and TRBJ1-2, with D tentatively TRBD1 (6 bases). Germline V gene sequence: CDR1 SGHNT, CDR2 YYREEE (reference sequence). The CDR3 extends over 15 amino acids. V was pared by 4 bases and J by 5 bases, with 18 bases between. The CDR3 is CASSPRDTPTYGYTF. CDR3 in DNA: TGTGCCAGCAGCCCCCGGGACACCCCGACTTATGGCTACACCTTC. The full variable domain, its missing parts supplied by reference TRBV5-4 and TRBJ1-2, is ETGVTQSPTHLIKTRGQQVTLRCSSQSGHNTVSWYQQALGQGPQFIFQYYREEENGRGNFPPRFSGLQFPNYSSELNVNALELDDSALYLCASSPRDTPTYGYTFGSGTRLTVV.

A few counts support this clone. The chain links TRBV5-4 to TRBJ2-2; 11 bases are a match to TRBD2. The germline V gene has CDR1 SGHNT and CDR2 YYREEE (reference sequence). Unmatched junction bases numbered 6, after V lost 0 bases and J lost 2 bases. There are 18 residues in the CDR3. The chain's CDR3 is CASSLGGSGRANTGELFF. DNA for the CDR3: TGTGCCAGCAGCTTGGGGGGTAGCGGGAGGGCCAACACCGGGGAGCTGTTTTTT.

This chain links TRBV27 with TRBJ1-1; TRBD1 aligns across 7 bases. J lost 10 bases, V lost 6 bases, and 14 bases had no gene match. Germline CDR1 and CDR2: MNHEY and SMNVEV (reference sequence). The CDR3 totals 14 residues. CDR3 residues: CASRRETGWPGAFF. CDR3 sequence (DNA): TGTGCCAGCAGAAGAGAGACAGGGTGGCCGGGAGCTTTCTTT.

This chain uses TRBV29-1 with TRBJ2-2, with 8 nucleotides matching TRBD1. This CDR3 has 14 amino acids. Germline V gene lookup returns CDR1 SQVTM and CDR2 ANQGSEA. After removal of 4 bases from V and 8 bases from J, the junction contained 9 bases not matched to a gene. The CDR3: CSVAPQGARGELFF. DNA of the CDR3: TGCAGCGTTGCCCCCCAGGGGGCGCGTGGGGAGCTGTTTTTT.

The J gene is TRBJ1-2, the V gene TRBV7-2; 7 bases line up with TRBD1. V dropped 4 bases and J dropped 4; count of bases not matched to a gene: 6. The CDR3 has 14 residues. From germline, CDR1 is SGHTA and CDR2 FQGNSA. The CDR3 nucleotides read TGTGCCAGCAGCTCTTACCGGGACAGCTATGGCTACACCTTC. Its protein product is CASSSYRDSYGYTF. Together with reference TRBV7-2 and TRBJ1-2, the CDR3 gives the full variable domain: GAGVSQSPSNKVTEKGKDVELRCDPISGHTALYWYRQSLGQGLEFLIYFQGNSAPDKSGLPSDRFSAERTGGSVSTLTIQRTQQEDSAVYLCASSSYRDSYGYTFGSGTRLTVV.

CDR3 coding DNA: TGTGCCAGCAGCGTAGGGGAGCGGCAGCCCCAGCATTTT. It translates to CASSVGERQPQHF. The V and J genes are TRBV9 and TRBJ1-5; D is unresolved. The CDR3 totals 13 residues. Germline CDR1 and CDR2: SGDLS and YYNGEE. The ends were cut back, 0 bases at V and 7 bases at J, with 8 bases in the middle.

The chain recombines TRBV5-4 with TRBJ2-7, with a possible D match to TRBD1 (5 bases). Per germline, CDR1 SGHNT and CDR2 YYREEE (reference sequence). V was pared by 1 base and J by 0 bases, with 8 bases between. The CDR3 has 14 amino acids. The CDR3 protein is CASSLQGSSYEQYF. CDR3 sequence (DNA): TGTGCCAGCAGCTTGCAGGGTTCCTCCTACGAGCAGTACTTC.

The genes are TRBV28 and TRBJ1-1, with a possible D match to TRBD1 (5 bases). Per the germline V gene, CDR1 is MDHEN and CDR2 is SYDVKM. Trimming pared 3 bases from V and 4 bases from J, leaving 9 bases between. The CDR3 spans 13 residues. CDR3 in amino acids: CASSFTGPTEAFF. The CDR3 DNA reads as TGTGCCAGCAGTTTTACAGGTCCCACTGAAGCTTTCTTT.

This clone came up many times. This rearrangement joins TRBV2 to TRBJ1-6, with D hard to call. The CDR3 extends over 15 amino acids. Trimming took off 4 bases at V and 7 bases at J, with 14 bases between the two ends. Germline assignment: CDR1 SNHLY and CDR2 FYNNEI. CDR3 amino acids: CASSGRVERNSPLHF. The DNA for the CDR3 is TGTGCCAGCAGTGGGAGAGTCGAGCGGAATTCACCCCTCCACTTT.

This chain links TRBV5-4 with TRBJ2-5; D not resolved. The V gene lost 2 bases and the J gene lost 5 bases, with 13 bases spanning the gap. Germline V gene lookup returns CDR1 SGHNT and CDR2 YYREEE (reference sequence). The CDR3 runs 14 residues. The DNA of the CDR3 is TGTGCCAGCAGCTTCAGAGGTCTGGCGGAGACCCAGTACTTC. Its protein is CASSFRGLAETQYF.

The chain joins TRBV19 to TRBJ1-5, with D perhaps TRBD1 (5 bases). Trimming took off 4 bases at V and 1 base at J, with 8 bases between the two ends. Germline CDR1 is LNHDA and CDR2 is SQIVND (reference sequence). The CDR3 runs to 14 residues. The CDR3 here is CASSNDSSNQPQHF. As DNA, the CDR3 is TGTGCCAGTAGTAATGACAGCAGCAATCAGCCCCAGCATTTT.

This chain connects TRBV7-6 to TRBJ2-1; a weak D match, TRBD2 (5 bases). The CDR3 has 12 amino acids. Between the trimmed V and J ends, which lost 1 base and 8 bases, there was a span of 6 bases. Per the germline V gene, CDR1 is SGHVS and CDR2 is FNYEAQ. This CDR3 is CASSLVGDEQFF. The CDR3 nucleotides read TGTGCCAGCAGCTTAGTCGGGGATGAGCAGTTCTTC.

V and J are TRBV29-1 and TRBJ2-7; D may be TRBD1 (6 bases). Germline V gene data show CDR1 as SQVTM and CDR2 as ANQGSEA. The CDR3 runs 12 residues. V gave up 6 bases and J gave up 2 bases, with 11 bases separating them. DNA of the CDR3: TGCAGCGTCGGCCGACAGGCCTACGAGCAGTACTTC. Encoded protein: CSVGRQAYEQYF.

This chain joins TRBV13 and TRBJ1-2; D possibly corresponds to TRBD1 (5 bases). Germline loops: CDR1 PRHDT, CDR2 FYEKMQ (reference sequence). V dropped 5 bases and J dropped 3 bases, with 13 bases sitting between them. This CDR3 has 14 residues. This CDR3 reads CASSPPGGDYGYTF. CDR3 DNA: TGTGCCAGCAGCCCGCCAGGAGGGGACTATGGCTACACCTTC.

CDR3 residues: CASSYSMGETGYTF. The CDR3 coding sequence is TGTGCCAGCAGTTACTCTATGGGCGAGACTGGCTACACCTTC. This chain joins TRBV6-5 and TRBJ1-2; no clear D. This CDR3 has 14 residues. With 0 bases removed from V and 7 bases from J, the gap between germline ends came to 12 bases. Germline loops: CDR1 MNHEY, CDR2 SVGAGI.

The V call is TRBV27, the J call TRBJ2-3; no clear D gene. V gave up 0 bases and J gave up 6 bases, with 13 bases separating them. The CDR3 covers 15 residues. Germline CDR1 reads MNHEY; CDR2 reads SMNVEV (reference sequence). CDR3 sequence reads: CASSLSPGYGDTQYF. In DNA form, the CDR3 reads TGTGCCAGCAGTTTATCCCCCGGGTATGGCGATACGCAGTATTTT.

The chain employs TRBV27 and TRBJ1-6; 10 bases fit TRBD1. The junction had 5 bases not matched to a gene; V was cut back by 3 bases and J by 9 bases. The CDR3 has 15 residues. CDR1 MNHEY and CDR2 SMNVEV come from the germline V gene (reference sequence). The chain's CDR3 is CASSFETGGFSPLHF. Here the CDR3 DNA reads TGTGCCAGCAGTTTTGAGACAGGGGGCTTTTCACCCCTCCACTTT.

The chain recombines TRBV7-9 with TRBJ1-5; TRBD1 matches at 7 bases. Trimming at V came to 5 bases and at J to 7 bases, leaving 8 bases not matched to a gene. In germline, CDR1 is SEHNR, CDR2 FQNEAQ (reference sequence). CDR3 length equals 14 residues. The CDR3, as DNA: TGTGCCAGCAGCCAGACAGGGACCCACCAGCCCCAGCATTTT. It encodes CASSQTGTHQPQHF. Supplemented by reference TRBV7-9 and TRBJ1-5, the full variable domain reads DTGVSQNPRHKITKRGQNVTFRCDPISEHNRLYWYRQTLGQGPEFLTYFQNEAQLEKSRLLSDRFSAERPKGSFSTLEIQRTEQGDSAMYLCASSQTGTHQPQHFGDGTRLSIL.

This chain joins TRBV27 and TRBJ2-2; 8 bases line up with TRBD1. Trimming cost V 4 bases and J 5 bases; bases outside gene matches: 9. The CDR3 extends over 16 amino acids. From germline, CDR1 is MNHEY and CDR2 SMNVEV (reference sequence). In DNA form, the CDR3 reads TGTGCCAGCAGTTACTCAGGGGGCGCGAGAACCGGGGAGCTGTTTTTT. Translating gives CASSYSGGARTGELFF.

This clone was found a few times. The rearrangement uses TRBV15 and TRBJ1-4, with D uncertain. CDR3 size: 15 residues. From germline, CDR1 is LNHNV and CDR2 YYDKDF (reference sequence). The V gene lost 5 bases and the J gene lost 3 bases, with 13 bases spanning the gap. For the CDR3, the DNA is TGTGCCACCAGCTCCCCTAGTTCGGCTAATGAAAAACTGTTTTTT. It yields the protein CATSSPSSANEKLFF.

The V and J genes are TRBV9 and TRBJ1-3; D uncertain. The CDR3 covers 15 residues. The V and J ends lost 4 bases and 4 bases respectively, with 15 bases between them. CDR1 SGDLS and CDR2 YYNGEE come from the germline V gene. The CDR3 coding sequence is TGTGCCAGCAGCCCGAGGAGGCGCGAAGGAAACACCATATATTTT. Its translation is CASSPRRREGNTIYF. Variable domain in full (rest from reference TRBV9 and TRBJ1-3): DSGVTQTPKHLITATGQRVTLRCSPRSGDLSVYWYQQSLDQGLQFLIQYYNGEERAKGNILERFSAQQFPDLHSELNLSSLELGDSALYFCASSPRRREGNTIYFGEGSWLTVV.

The V and J genes are TRBV3-1 (or the pseudogene TRBV3-2) and TRBJ2-3; a weak D match, TRBD2 (5 bases). Looked up from germline, CDR1 is LGHDT and CDR2 is YNNKEL (reference sequence). V lost 4 bases and J 9 bases, leaving 11 bases between the germline ends. The CDR3 loop spans 12 amino acids. The chain's CDR3 is CASSPPEGTQYF. DNA of the CDR3: TGTGCCAGCAGCCCTCCCGAGGGAACGCAGTATTTT.

The chain employs TRBV2 and TRBJ2-6; D is unclear. Germline V CDR1 and CDR2: SNHLY, FYNNEI. Trimming left V 2 bases short and J 4 bases short, with 9 bases between. The CDR3 spans 15 residues. The CDR3 sequence: CASSEQISGANVLTF. In DNA, the CDR3 is TGTGCCAGCAGTGAACAGATCTCCGGGGCCAACGTCCTGACTTTC.